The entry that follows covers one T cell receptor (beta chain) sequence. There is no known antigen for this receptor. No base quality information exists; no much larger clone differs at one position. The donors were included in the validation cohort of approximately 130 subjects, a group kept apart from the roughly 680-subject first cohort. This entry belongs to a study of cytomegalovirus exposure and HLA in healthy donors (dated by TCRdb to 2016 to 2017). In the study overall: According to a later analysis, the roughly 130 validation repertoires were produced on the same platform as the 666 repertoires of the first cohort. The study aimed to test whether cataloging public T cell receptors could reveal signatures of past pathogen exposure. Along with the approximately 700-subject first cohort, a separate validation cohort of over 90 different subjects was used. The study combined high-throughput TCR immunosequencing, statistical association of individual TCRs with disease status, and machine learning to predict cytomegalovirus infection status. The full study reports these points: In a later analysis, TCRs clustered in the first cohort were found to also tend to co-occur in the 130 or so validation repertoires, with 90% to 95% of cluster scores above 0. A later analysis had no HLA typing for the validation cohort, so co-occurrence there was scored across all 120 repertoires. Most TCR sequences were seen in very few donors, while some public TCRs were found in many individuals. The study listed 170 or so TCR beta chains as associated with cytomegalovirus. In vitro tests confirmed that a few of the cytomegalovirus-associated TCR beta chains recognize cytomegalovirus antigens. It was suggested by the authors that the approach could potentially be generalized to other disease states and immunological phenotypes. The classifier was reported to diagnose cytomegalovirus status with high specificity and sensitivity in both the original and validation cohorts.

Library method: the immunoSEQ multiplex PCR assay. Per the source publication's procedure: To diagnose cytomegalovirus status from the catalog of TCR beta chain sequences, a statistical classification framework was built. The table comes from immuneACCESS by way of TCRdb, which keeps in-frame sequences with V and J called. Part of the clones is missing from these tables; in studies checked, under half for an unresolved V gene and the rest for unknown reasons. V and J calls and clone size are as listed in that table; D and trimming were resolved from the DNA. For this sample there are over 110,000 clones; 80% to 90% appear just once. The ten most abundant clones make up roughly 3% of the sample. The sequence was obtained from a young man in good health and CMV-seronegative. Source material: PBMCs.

The DNA reads TGTGCCAGCAGTTACTCAGGACAGGTTTCAGGTGGCTACACCTTC. Its protein product is CASSYSGQVSGGYTF. In this chain, TRBV6-6 is recombined with TRBJ1-2; a stretch of 7 junction bases matches TRBD1. The CDR3 measures 15 amino acids from cysteine to phenylalanine. Only the CDR3 DNA is retained, 45 bases long and in frame from the first base. V loses 0 bases at its end and J loses 7 bases; junction bases beyond the gene matches: 8. The germline V gene (reference sequence) supplies CDR1 MNHNY and CDR2 SVGAGI.